The clone carrying this T cell receptor (beta chain) was detected many times. The sample originates from a study of T cells in Graves' hyperthyroidism and ophthalmopathy. The overall study: Upon initial diagnosis and before any treatment, peripheral blood was collected.

Trimming took off 6 bases at V and 6 bases at J, with 14 bases between the two ends. CDR1 is MNHNS and CDR2 is SASEGT in the germline V gene. CDR3 length: 13 amino acids. Amplification yielded TCR beta CDR3 regions, with RNA transcripts as the source. First-round RT-PCR targeting the TCR CDR3 was performed with the HTBI primer set. TCRdb re-called the multiplex PCR reads through MiXCR, storing one row per CDR3 protein. The sample comprises 550,000 to 650,000 distinct CDR3 sequences, around 14% of which are singletons, and more than 4.5% rests with the top ten. Patients aged 18 to 65 had newly diagnosed hyperthyroidism that had lasted under 2 months. Uncontrolled infection, other autoimmune disease, pregnancy or lactation barred patients from enrollment.

The sample was blood. The source is a woman aged 30 to 39 with Graves' hyperthyroidism that later progressed to Graves' ophthalmopathy. The rearrangement links TRBV6-1 to TRBJ1-2; D gene unclear. CDR3 in DNA: TGTGCCAGCAGCAAGGGTCACCGGGATGGCTACACCTTC. Amino acid sequence: CASSKGHRDGYTF.